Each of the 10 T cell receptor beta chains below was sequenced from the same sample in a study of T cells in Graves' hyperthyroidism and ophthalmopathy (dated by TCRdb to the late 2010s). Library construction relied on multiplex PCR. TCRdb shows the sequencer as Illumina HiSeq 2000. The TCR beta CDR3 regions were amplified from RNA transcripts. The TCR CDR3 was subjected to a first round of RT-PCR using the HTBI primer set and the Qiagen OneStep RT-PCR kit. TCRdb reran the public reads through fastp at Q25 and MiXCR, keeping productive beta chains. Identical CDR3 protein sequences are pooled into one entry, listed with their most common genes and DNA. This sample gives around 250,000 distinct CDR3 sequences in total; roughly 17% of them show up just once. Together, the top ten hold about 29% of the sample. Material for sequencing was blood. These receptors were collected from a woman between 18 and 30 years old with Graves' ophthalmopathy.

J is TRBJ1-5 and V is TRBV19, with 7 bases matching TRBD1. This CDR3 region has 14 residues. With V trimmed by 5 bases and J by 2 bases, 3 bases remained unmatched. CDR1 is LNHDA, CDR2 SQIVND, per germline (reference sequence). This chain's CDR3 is CASSSTGRNQPQHF. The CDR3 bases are TGTGCCAGTAGTTCGACAGGGCGCAATCAGCCCCAGCATTTT.

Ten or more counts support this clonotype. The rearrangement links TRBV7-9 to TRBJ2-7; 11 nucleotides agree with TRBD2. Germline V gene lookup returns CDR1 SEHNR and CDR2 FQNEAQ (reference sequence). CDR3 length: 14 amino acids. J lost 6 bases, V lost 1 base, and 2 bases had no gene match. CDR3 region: CASSLGLAGPEQYF. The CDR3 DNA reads TGTGCCAGCAGCTTAGGACTAGCGGGGCCCGAGCAGTACTTC.

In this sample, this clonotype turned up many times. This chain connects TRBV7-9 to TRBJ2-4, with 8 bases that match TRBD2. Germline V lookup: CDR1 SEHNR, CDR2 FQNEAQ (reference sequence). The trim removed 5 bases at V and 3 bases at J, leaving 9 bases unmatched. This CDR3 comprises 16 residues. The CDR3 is CASSPAGGVDKNIQYF. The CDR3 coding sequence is TGTGCCAGCAGCCCCGCGGGGGGAGTCGACAAAAACATTCAGTACTTC.

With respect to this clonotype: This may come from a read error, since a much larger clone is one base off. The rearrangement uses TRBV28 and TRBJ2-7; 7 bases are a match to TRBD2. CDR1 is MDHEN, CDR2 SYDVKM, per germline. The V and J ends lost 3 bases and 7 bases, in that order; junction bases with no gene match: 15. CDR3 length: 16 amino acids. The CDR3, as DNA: TGTGCCAGCAGTTTTGAGCCTAGCGGCGTACGGGATGAGCAGTACTTC. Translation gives CASSFEPSGVRDEQYF.

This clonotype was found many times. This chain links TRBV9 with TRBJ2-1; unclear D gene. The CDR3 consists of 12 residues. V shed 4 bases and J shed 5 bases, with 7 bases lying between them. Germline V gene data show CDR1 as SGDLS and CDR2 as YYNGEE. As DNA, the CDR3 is TGTGCCAGCAGCACAACAGACAATGAGCAGTTCTTC. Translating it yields CASSTTDNEQFF. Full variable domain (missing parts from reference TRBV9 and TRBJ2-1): DSGVTQTPKHLITATGQRVTLRCSPRSGDLSVYWYQQSLDQGLQFLIQYYNGEERAKGNILERFSAQQFPDLHSELNLSSLELGDSALYFCASSTTDNEQFFGPGTRLTVL.

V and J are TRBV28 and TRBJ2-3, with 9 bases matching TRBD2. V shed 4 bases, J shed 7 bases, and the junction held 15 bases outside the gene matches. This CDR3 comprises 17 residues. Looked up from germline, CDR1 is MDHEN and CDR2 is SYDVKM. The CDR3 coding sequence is TGTGCCAGCAGTTCTCGCCGAGGAGCGGGAGGCCCGTATACGCAGTATTTT. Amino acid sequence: CASSSRRGAGGPYTQYF.

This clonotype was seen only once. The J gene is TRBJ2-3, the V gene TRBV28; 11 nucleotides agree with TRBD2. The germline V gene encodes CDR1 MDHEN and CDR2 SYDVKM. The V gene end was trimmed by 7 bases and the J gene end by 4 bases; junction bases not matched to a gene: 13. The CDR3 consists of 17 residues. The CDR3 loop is CASNTGKLAGGADTQYF. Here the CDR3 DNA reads TGTGCCAGCAATACGGGGAAGCTAGCGGGAGGAGCAGATACGCAGTATTTT.

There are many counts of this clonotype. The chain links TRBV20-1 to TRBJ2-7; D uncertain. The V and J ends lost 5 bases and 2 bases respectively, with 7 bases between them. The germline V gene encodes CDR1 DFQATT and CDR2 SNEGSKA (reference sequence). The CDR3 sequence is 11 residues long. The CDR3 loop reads CSAPRPYEQYF. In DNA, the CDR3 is TGCAGTGCTCCACGACCCTACGAGCAGTACTTC.

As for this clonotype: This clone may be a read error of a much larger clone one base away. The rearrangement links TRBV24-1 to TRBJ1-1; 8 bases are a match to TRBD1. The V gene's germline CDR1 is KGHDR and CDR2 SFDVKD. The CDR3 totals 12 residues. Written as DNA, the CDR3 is TGTGCCACGAGTGACAGGGGCACTGAAGCTTCCTTT. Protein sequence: CATSDRGTEASF.

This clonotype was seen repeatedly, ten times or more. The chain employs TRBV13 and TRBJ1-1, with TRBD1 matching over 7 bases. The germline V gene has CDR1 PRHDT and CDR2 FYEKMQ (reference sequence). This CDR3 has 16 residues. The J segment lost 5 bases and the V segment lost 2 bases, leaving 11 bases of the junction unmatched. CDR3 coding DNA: TGTGCCAGCAGCTTAAGCTCGACAGGGTTGGGAACTGAAGCTTTCTTT. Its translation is CASSLSSTGLGTEAFF.